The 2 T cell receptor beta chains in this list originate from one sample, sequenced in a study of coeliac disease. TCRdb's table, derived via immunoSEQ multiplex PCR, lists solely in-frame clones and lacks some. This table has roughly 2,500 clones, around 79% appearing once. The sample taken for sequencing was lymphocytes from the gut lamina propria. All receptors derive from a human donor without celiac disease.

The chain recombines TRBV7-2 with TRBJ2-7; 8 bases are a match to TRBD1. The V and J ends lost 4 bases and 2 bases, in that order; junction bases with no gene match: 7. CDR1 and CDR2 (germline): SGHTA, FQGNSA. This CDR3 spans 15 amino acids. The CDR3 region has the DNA TGTGCCAGCAGCTCGAGACAGGGGACGACCTACGAGCAGTACTTC. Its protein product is CASSSRQGTTYEQYF.

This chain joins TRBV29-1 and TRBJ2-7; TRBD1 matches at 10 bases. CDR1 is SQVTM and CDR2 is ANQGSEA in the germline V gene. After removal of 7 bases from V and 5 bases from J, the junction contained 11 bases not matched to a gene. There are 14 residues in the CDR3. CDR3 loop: CSGGQGGFGNEQYF. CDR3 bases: TGCAGCGGTGGACAGGGGGGGTTTGGCAACGAGCAGTACTTC.